The 17 T cell receptor beta chains below come from one sample, sequenced in a study of shared clonotypes between healthy human individuals. Using immunoSEQ multiplex PCR, the repertoire was profiled, and TCRdb retains in-frame clones only, with some absent. Of more than 2,000,000 clones listed, approximately 94% were seen once; the top ten hold 0.14%. Sequences were obtained from naive CD4+ T cells sorted from blood. This sample's subset: CD45RA+ positively selected. These receptors all stem from a man in his late teens or twenties in good health.

The rearrangement links TRBV7-2 to TRBJ2-1; weak D call: TRBD2 (6 bases). This CDR3 is built from 13 residues. Trimming pared 5 bases from V and 6 bases from J, leaving 11 bases between. From germline, CDR1 is SGHTA and CDR2 FQGNSA. The CDR3 protein is CASSRRRGNEQFF. In nucleotides, the CDR3 is TGTGCCAGCAGCAGAAGGAGGGGCAATGAGCAGTTCTTC.

The chain links TRBV18 to TRBJ1-2, with D uncertain. The CDR3 is 15 residues long. The germline gives CDR1 KGHSH, CDR2 LQKENI. With 0 bases removed from V and 0 bases from J, the gap between germline ends came to 8 bases. CDR3 nucleotides: TGTGCCAGCTCACCACCGAGCGTAGCTAACTATGGCTACACCTTC. As protein: CASSPPSVANYGYTF.

The genes are TRBV6-1 and TRBJ2-6; tentative D call: TRBD1 (5 bases). CDR1 and CDR2 (germline): MNHNS, SASEGT. The V gene lost 4 bases and the J gene lost 0 bases, with 13 bases spanning the gap. This CDR3 region has 17 residues. DNA of the CDR3: TGTGCCAGCAGTGGACAGCTATCTCCCTCTGGGGCCAACGTCCTGACTTTC. It encodes CASSGQLSPSGANVLTF.

This rearrangement joins TRBV7-8 to TRBJ2-2; D not resolved. The V end was cut by 3 bases, the J end by 0 bases, with 8 bases between. Germline-derived CDR1 and CDR2 are SGHVS and FQNEAQ. The CDR3 length is 15 residues. CDR3 nucleotide sequence: TGTGCCAGCAGCTTCCTACATTCGAACACCGGGGAGCTGTTTTTT. It translates to CASSFLHSNTGELFF.

V gene TRBV6-1 combines with J gene TRBJ2-3; the match to TRBD1 covers 7 bases. The ends lost 1 base at V and 1 base at J; junction bases unmatched: 8. This CDR3 spans 17 amino acids. Germline values: CDR1 MNHNS, CDR2 SASEGT. CDR3 amino acids: CASSEGKQGVGTDTQYF. The CDR3 DNA sequence: TGTGCCAGCAGTGAAGGCAAGCAGGGGGTCGGCACAGATACGCAGTATTTT.

V gene TRBV30 combines with J gene TRBJ1-5; D might be TRBD1 (6 bases). Trimming shortened V by 3 bases and J by 0 bases, and 15 bases separated the two germline ends. The V gene's germline CDR1 is GTSNPN and CDR2 SVGIG (reference sequence). The CDR3 spans 16 residues. The CDR3 region has the DNA TGTGCCTGGAGCCGGGCGGGGGCCCTTAGCAATCAGCCCCAGCATTTT. This sequence encodes CAWSRAGALSNQPQHF.

This clone has only a few counts. At the DNA level, this CDR3 is encoded by other sequences in the same sample as well. This chain links TRBV19 with TRBJ2-7, with TRBD1 matching over 10 bases. J lost 3 bases, V lost 3 bases, and 2 bases had no gene match. The V gene's germline CDR1 is LNHDA and CDR2 SQIVND (reference sequence). The CDR3 is 14 residues long. The CDR3, as DNA: TGTGCCAGTAGTATGGGACAGGGGTTCTACGAGCAGTACTTC. This translates into CASSMGQGFYEQYF.

The genes are TRBV6-6 and TRBJ1-1; D is possibly TRBD1 (6 bases). Trimming pared 5 bases from V and 5 bases from J, leaving 12 bases between. Germline-derived CDR1 and CDR2 are MNHNY and SVGAGI (reference sequence). This CDR3 comprises 13 residues. The CDR3 spells CASSNQQGTEAFF. CDR3 nucleotide sequence: TGTGCCAGCAGTAACCAACAGGGAACTGAAGCTTTCTTT.

This chain uses TRBV4-1 with TRBJ2-1, with D possibly matching TRBD2 (7 bases). The CDR3 is 16 residues long. Germline-derived CDR1 and CDR2 are MGHRA and YSYEKL. With 4 bases removed from V and 4 bases from J, the gap between germline ends came to 17 bases. The chain's CDR3 is CASSPQGGRVYNEQFF. The CDR3 bases are TGCGCCAGCAGCCCACAGGGCGGGAGAGTTTACAATGAGCAGTTCTTC.

The chain employs TRBV19 and TRBJ1-5; D is unresolved. CDR3 length: 12 residues. With 9 bases removed from V and 3 bases from J, the gap between germline ends came to 9 bases. Germline CDR1 is LNHDA and CDR2 is SQIVND (reference sequence). CDR3 sequence reads: CASADPNQPQHF. The CDR3 region has the DNA TGTGCCAGCGCCGACCCCAATCAGCCCCAGCATTTT.

The chain combines TRBV7-2 with TRBJ2-3; TRBD2 aligns across 14 bases. Looked up from germline, CDR1 is SGHTA and CDR2 is FQGNSA. The CDR3 is 17 residues long. The ends lost 3 bases at V and 4 bases at J; junction bases unmatched: 6. CDR3 bases: TGTGCCAGCAGCTTGGGACTAGCGGGAGTTGCAGCAGATACGCAGTATTTT. The encoded protein is CASSLGLAGVAADTQYF.

CDR3 DNA: TGTGCCAGCAGGGGAGCGGGAACCTACGAGCAGTACTTC. Translating gives CASRGAGTYEQYF. The genes are TRBV6-5 and TRBJ2-7; TRBD2 aligns across 7 bases. Looked up from germline, CDR1 is MNHEY and CDR2 is SVGAGI. There are 13 residues in the CDR3. V was pared by 6 bases and J by 2 bases, with 4 bases of the junction left unmatched.

The rearrangement uses TRBV6-4 and TRBJ1-6; D is unresolved. Trimming shortened V by 2 bases and J by 7 bases, and 6 bases separated the two germline ends. Per germline, CDR1 MRHNA and CDR2 SNTAGT. The CDR3 runs 13 residues. CDR3 residues: CASSDGLNSPLHF. The DNA of the CDR3 is TGTGCCAGCAGTGACGGTCTGAATTCACCCCTCCACTTT.

Notes on this clone: Other DNA variants within this sample encode the same CDR3. The CDR3 region is CASSESGSYGYTF. CDR3 DNA sequence: TGCGCCAGCAGTGAGTCGGGGTCGTATGGCTACACCTTC. This chain joins TRBV10-1 and TRBJ1-2; D is undetermined. There are 13 residues in the CDR3. V was clipped by 0 bases and J by 5 bases, with 7 bases between them. Germline V gives CDR1 WNHNN, CDR2 SYGVQD (reference sequence).

This chain uses TRBV5-1 with TRBJ1-1, with 8 bases fitting TRBD1. CDR1 and CDR2 from the germline V gene are SGHRS and YFSETQ. Trimming removed 6 bases from V and 2 bases from J; junction bases left unmatched: 6. The CDR3 consists of 14 residues. The CDR3 loop is CASKDRVANTEAFF. CDR3 nucleotides: TGCGCCAGCAAGGACAGGGTCGCTAACACTGAAGCTTTCTTT.

CDR3 DNA sequence: TGCGCCAGCAGCTTGGGGGGGCTAGCGGGGCCGTACCAAGAGACCCAGTACTTC. It translates to CASSLGGLAGPYQETQYF. J is TRBJ2-5 and V is TRBV5-1, with 9 bases lining up with TRBD2. Trimming took 0 bases from V and 0 from J; bases not matched to a gene: 9. The CDR3 totals 18 residues. CDR1 and CDR2 from the germline V gene are SGHRS and YFSETQ.

This chain links TRBV5-1 with TRBJ2-7, with D perhaps matching TRBD1 (5 bases). The J call may be in error: the DNA end matches TRBJ1-2 better. CDR3 length: 11 amino acids. Germline loops: CDR1 SGHRS, CDR2 YFSETQ. The CDR3 sequence is CASTSGAKYTF. In DNA, the CDR3 is TGCGCCAGCACCAGTGGGGCCAAGTACACCTTC.